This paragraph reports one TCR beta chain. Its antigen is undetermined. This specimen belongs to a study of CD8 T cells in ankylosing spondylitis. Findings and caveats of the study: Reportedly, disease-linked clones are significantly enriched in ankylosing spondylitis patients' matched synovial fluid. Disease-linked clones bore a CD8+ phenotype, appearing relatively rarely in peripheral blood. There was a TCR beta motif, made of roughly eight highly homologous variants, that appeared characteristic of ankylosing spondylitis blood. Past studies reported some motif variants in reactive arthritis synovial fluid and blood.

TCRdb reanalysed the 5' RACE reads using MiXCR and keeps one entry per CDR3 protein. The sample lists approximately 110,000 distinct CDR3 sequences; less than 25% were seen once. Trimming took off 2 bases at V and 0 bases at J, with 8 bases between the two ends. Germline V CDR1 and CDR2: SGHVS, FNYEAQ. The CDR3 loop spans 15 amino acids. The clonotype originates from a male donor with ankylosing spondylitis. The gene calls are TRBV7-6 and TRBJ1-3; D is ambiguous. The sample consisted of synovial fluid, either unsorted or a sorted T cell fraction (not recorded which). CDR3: CASSLSRTSGNTIYF. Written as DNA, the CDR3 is TGTGCCAGCAGCTTATCTCGGACCTCTGGAAACACCATATATTTT.